This T cell receptor beta chain was obtained from a study of vaccination and CD4 T cells after COVID-19. There are 13 residues in the CDR3. CDR1 and CDR2 (germline): SGHTA, FQGNSA. The V and J ends lost 4 bases and 0 bases respectively, with 4 bases between them. Sequenced with the Oncomine TCR Beta short-read assay was DNA taken from cultured CD4+ T cells. Genomic DNA was extracted from cultured CD4+ T cells. Each CDR3 protein is one row after TCRdb ran MiXCR on the PCR reads. The sample carries around 20,000 distinct CDR3 sequences, around 40% recorded once. Time point described: late sampling 161 to 241 days after vaccination in a few convalescent patients. Sample treatment: roughly 10-day PBMC culture with coronavirus spike peptide pools or control peptides (ViraFEST assay). This clonotype has more than one count but fewer than ten. The antigen is undetermined.

V is TRBV7-2 and J is TRBJ1-5; D remains unclear. The sequenced sample was CD4+ T cells from blood, cultured in vitro, obtained about 7 months after SARS-CoV-2 vaccination. This receptor was identified in a human donor who had recovered from COVID-19. The CDR3 sequence: CASSSRSNQPQHF. CDR3 nucleotides: TGTGCCAGCAGCTCCCGTAGCAATCAGCCCCAGCATTTT.